Following are 32 T cell receptor beta chains from one sample sequenced in a study of blood T cells in healthy people across ages. Then a second PCR, running about 6 to 11 cycles, was carried out with a sample-barcoded 5' primer and a J-beta primer mix. One entry per CDR3 protein results from TCRdb running MiXCR on the 5' RACE reads. The table has 780,000 or so distinct CDR3 sequences, roughly 56% seen once. Material: blood. The receptors originated from a man between 40 and 49 years old in good health.

The chain employs TRBV7-2 and TRBJ2-1, with 8 bases aligning to TRBD2. J was trimmed by 8 bases and V by 2 bases; bases with no gene match: 11. Per the germline V gene, CDR1 is SGHTA and CDR2 is FQGNSA. There are 16 residues in the CDR3. The CDR3 nucleotides are TGTGCCAGCAGCTTATCAAGCGGGAGAGGTATTTATGAGCAGTTCTTC. This translates into CASSLSSGRGIYEQFF.

This clonotype has only one observation. The chain employs TRBV5-6 and TRBJ1-1; D unclear. There are 13 residues in the CDR3. Germline CDR1 is SGHDT and CDR2 is YYEEEE. Trimming removed 3 bases from V and 1 base from J, with 7 bases in between. CDR3 DNA: TGTGCCAGCAGCTCCCTCTGGAACACTGAAGCTTTCTTT. This codes for CASSSLWNTEAFF.

This clonotype has just a few counts. This chain uses TRBV5-1 with TRBJ2-5; D gene unclear. Trimming removed 1 base at V and 4 bases at J, with 5 bases between. This CDR3 region has 12 residues. Germline CDR1 is SGHRS and CDR2 is YFSETQ. CDR3 in amino acids: CASSLPTETQYF. The CDR3 DNA follows: TGCGCCAGCAGCTTGCCTACAGAGACCCAGTACTTC.

The chain has TRBV7-9 and TRBJ1-2, with no clear D. Trimming pared 1 base from V and 6 bases from J, leaving 9 bases between. The germline V gene encodes CDR1 SEHNR and CDR2 FQNEAQ (reference sequence). The CDR3 runs 13 residues. CDR3 in DNA: TGTGCCAGCAGCTTAGAAAATCAGGATGGCTACACCTTC. Amino acids: CASSLENQDGYTF. Variable domain in full (rest from reference TRBV7-9 and TRBJ1-2): DTGVSQNPRHKITKRGQNVTFRCDPISEHNRLYWYRQTLGQGPEFLTYFQNEAQLEKSRLLSDRFSAERPKGSFSTLEIQRTEQGDSAMYLCASSLENQDGYTFGSGTRLTVV.

This chain links TRBV27 with TRBJ2-6, with D possibly being TRBD2 (5 bases). From germline, CDR1 is MNHEY and CDR2 SMNVEV (reference sequence). This CDR3 region has 20 residues. The V end lost 3 bases, the J end lost 0 bases, and 21 bases lay between the germline ends. Here the CDR3 reads CASSFLRAGLQVSGANVLTF. In DNA, the CDR3 is TGTGCCAGCAGTTTCCTTCGGGCCGGACTTCAGGTCTCTGGGGCCAACGTCCTGACTTTC.

The chain joins TRBV4-2 to TRBJ2-1; 9 bases align to TRBD2. The CDR3 consists of 16 residues. Germline V gene lookup returns CDR1 LGHNA and CDR2 YNFKEQ. Trimming cost V 2 bases and J 6 bases; bases outside gene matches: 8. CDR3: CASSQRGGGASNEQFF. The CDR3 DNA reads TGTGCCAGCAGCCAACGGGGCGGGGGGGCCTCCAATGAGCAGTTCTTC.

J is TRBJ2-7 and V is TRBV6-2 or TRBV6-3, with 7 bases aligning to TRBD1. Germline CDR1 is MNHEY and CDR2 is SVGEGT. V was pared by 2 bases and J by 2 bases, with 18 bases of the junction left unmatched. The CDR3 spans 19 residues. The CDR3 nucleotides read TGTGCCAGCAGTTACCCCTTCTCCTCGGACAGGACATTCACCTACGAGCAGTACTTC. This encodes CASSYPFSSDRTFTYEQYF.

This clonotype was seen only a few times. The chain carries TRBV4-1 and TRBJ2-3, with 10 nucleotides matching TRBD2. CDR1 and CDR2 (germline): MGHRA, YSYEKL. J was trimmed by 3 bases and V by 1 base; bases with no gene match: 4. This CDR3 spans 16 amino acids. In DNA, the CDR3 is TGCGCCAGCAGCCAAGCACTAGCGGGACCGACAGATACGCAGTATTTT. Translated: CASSQALAGPTDTQYF.

There are a few counts of this clonotype. The V call is TRBV7-6, the J call TRBJ2-7, with 7 nucleotides matching TRBD1. CDR3 length: 14 residues. CDR1 and CDR2 (germline): SGHVS, FNYEAQ. J gave up 4 bases and V 5 bases, and 8 bases lay outside the gene matches. The CDR3 loop is CASSEGQGVYEQYF. The CDR3 coding sequence is TGTGCCAGCAGCGAAGGGCAGGGGGTTTACGAGCAGTACTTC.

The gene calls are TRBV2 and TRBJ1-1; no reliable D call. The CDR3 contains 13 residues. V lost 8 bases to trimming and J lost 0 bases, with 10 bases between them. Germline V CDR1 and CDR2: SNHLY, FYNNEI. In DNA form, the CDR3 reads TGTGCCAGCGCCCCCAATTTGAACACTGAAGCTTTCTTT. Protein product: CASAPNLNTEAFF. The full variable domain, completed using reference TRBV2 and TRBJ1-1, is EPEVTQTPSHQVTQMGQEVILRCVPISNHLYFYWYRQILGQKVEFLVSFYNNEISEKSEIFDDQFSVERPDGSNFTLKIRSTKLEDSAMYFCASAPNLNTEAFFGQGTRLTVV.

The chain has TRBV29-1 and TRBJ2-1; tentatively, D is TRBD2 (6 bases). CDR1 is SQVTM, CDR2 ANQGSEA, per germline. This CDR3 spans 15 amino acids. The V end lost 4 bases, the J end lost 0 bases, and 13 bases lay between the germline ends. The DNA for the CDR3 is TGCAGCGTTGTCAGCGGGCGGAGCTCCTACAATGAGCAGTTCTTC. Its protein product is CSVVSGRSSYNEQFF.

This clonotype showed up just a few times. The rearrangement joins TRBV5-1 to TRBJ2-1; no definite D call. Germline CDR1 and CDR2: SGHRS and YFSETQ. CDR3 length equals 14 residues. Deletions cut 0 bases from V and 9 bases from J, with 13 bases between. CDR3 residues: CASSLDGSGCEQFF. CDR3 DNA sequence: TGCGCCAGCAGCTTGGATGGATCTGGGTGTGAGCAGTTCTTC.

Notes on this clonotype: One junction end does not reproduce the germline sequence, and a read error may be involved. The chain combines TRBV7-2 with TRBJ2-7, with 8 positions matching TRBD2. Germline CDR1 SGHTA, CDR2 FQGNSA. There are 14 residues in the CDR3. The CDR3, as DNA: TGTGCCAGCAGCGTAGCGGGGATGTGGGGCGAGCAGTACTTC. Translated, it gives CASSVAGMWGEQYF.

This clonotype has only a few counts. The chain employs TRBV24-1 and TRBJ2-5; possible D gene TRBD1, 6 bases. This CDR3 has 14 residues. Trimming left V 2 bases short and J 7 bases short, with 13 bases between. The V gene's germline CDR1 is KGHDR and CDR2 SFDVKD. CDR3 DNA sequence: TGTGCCACCAGTGATTACAGGGTAGATGGGACCCAGTACTTC. This translates into CATSDYRVDGTQYF.

V is TRBV5-1 and J is TRBJ2-5; unclear D gene. The CDR3 has 14 residues. Trimming pared 2 bases from V and 5 bases from J, leaving 13 bases between. Per germline, CDR1 SGHRS and CDR2 YFSETQ. CDR3 residues: CASSFETAGETQYF. In DNA form, the CDR3 reads TGCGCCAGCAGCTTCGAGACGGCCGGCGAGACCCAGTACTTC.

The chain uses TRBV4-2 and TRBJ1-2; D uncertain. Trimming removed 0 bases from V and 4 bases from J, with 12 bases in between. Looked up from germline, CDR1 is LGHNA and CDR2 is YNFKEQ. The CDR3 loop spans 15 amino acids. CDR3 amino acids: CASSQEMQDAYGYTF. For the CDR3, the DNA is TGTGCCAGCAGCCAAGAAATGCAGGACGCCTATGGCTACACCTTC.

The chain links TRBV20-1 to TRBJ1-6, with D possibly matching TRBD1 (6 bases). Germline CDR1 and CDR2: DFQATT and SNEGSKA (reference sequence). Trimming took 3 bases from V and 7 from J, leaving 10 bases between them. The CDR3 has 13 residues. CDR3 protein: CSARRGANSPLHF. CDR3 coding DNA: TGCAGTGCTAGGAGGGGGGCAAATTCACCCCTCCACTTT.

This clonotype was detected only a few times. The gene calls are TRBV29-1 and TRBJ2-1; unclear D gene. V gave up 4 bases and J gave up 5 bases, with 12 bases separating them. Looked up from germline, CDR1 is SQVTM and CDR2 is ANQGSEA. The CDR3 is made up of 13 amino acids. CDR3 sequence reads: CSVGFLLNNEQFF. CDR3 sequence (DNA): TGCAGCGTTGGGTTTCTTCTGAACAATGAGCAGTTCTTC.

This clonotype has just a few counts. The V call is TRBV28, the J call TRBJ2-7, with 9 bases identical to TRBD1. V dropped 5 bases and J dropped 1; count of bases not matched to a gene: 12. Germline V lookup: CDR1 MDHEN, CDR2 SYDVKM. This CDR3 is built from 17 residues. CDR3 sequence: CASSVPIPGQGSYEQYF. The CDR3 DNA is TGTGCCAGCAGTGTTCCGATACCGGGACAGGGATCCTACGAGCAGTACTTC. The full variable domain, in which reference TRBV28 and TRBJ2-7 provide the parts outside the CDR3, is DVKVTQSSRYLVKRTGEKVFLECVQDMDHENMFWYRQDPGLGLRLIYFSYDVKMKEKGDIPEGYSVSREKKERFSLILESASTNQTSMYLCASSVPIPGQGSYEQYFGPGTRLTVT.

Comment on this clonotype: One end of the junction fails to match germline, which may point to a read error. The chain links TRBV20-1 to TRBJ2-5; no clear D. Germline V gene data show CDR1 as DFQATT and CDR2 as SNEGSKA (reference sequence). The CDR3 extends over 13 amino acids. In nucleotides, the CDR3 is TGCAGTGCGAGAGTCGCCCAAAGAGGAACCCAGTACTTC. Its protein is CSARVAQRGTQYF.

The J gene is TRBJ2-1, the V gene TRBV7-6, with TRBD1 matching 8 bases. The J call may be faulty, since TRBJ2-7 better matches the DNA end. CDR1 and CDR2 from the germline V gene are SGHVS and FNYEAQ. The CDR3 runs 15 residues. DNA of the CDR3: TGTGCCAGCAGCTTAGCTGGACAGGGTAACAATGAGCAGTACTTC. This gives the protein CASSLAGQGNNEQYF.

The rearrangement links TRBV3-1 to TRBJ2-3; D gene ambiguous. Germline V gene sequence: CDR1 LGHDT, CDR2 YNNKEL (reference sequence). Between the trimmed V and J ends, which lost 2 bases and 5 bases, there was a span of 5 bases. The CDR3 sequence is 12 residues long. CDR3 DNA: TGTGCCAGCAGCCAATGGGAAGATACGCAGTATTTT. Encoded protein: CASSQWEDTQYF.

V gene TRBV28 combines with J gene TRBJ1-1, with TRBD1 as a possible D gene (6 bases). CDR3 size: 15 residues. V dropped 8 bases and J dropped 1 base, with 17 bases sitting between them. The V gene's germline CDR1 is MDHEN and CDR2 SYDVKM. CDR3 DNA sequence: TGTGCCAGCGACTCACTCGACAGGAGGAACACTGAAGCTTTCTTT. Its protein is CASDSLDRRNTEAFF.

This rearrangement joins TRBV7-2 to TRBJ2-3, with 12 bases aligning to TRBD2. The CDR3 consists of 16 residues. Germline V gives CDR1 SGHTA, CDR2 FQGNSA. V trimming: 0 bases; J trimming: 5 bases; junction bases outside the gene matches: 3. The CDR3 is CASSLAQLAGGDTQYF. Here the CDR3 DNA reads TGTGCCAGCAGCTTAGCGCAACTAGCGGGGGGAGATACGCAGTATTTT.

The chain joins TRBV7-9 to TRBJ2-1; no clear D gene. The germline V gene has CDR1 SEHNR and CDR2 FQNEAQ (reference sequence). Trimming took 5 bases from V and 15 from J, leaving 5 bases between them. CDR3 length: 8 residues. CDR3 DNA sequence: TGTGCCAGCAGCCCCGCGTTCTTC. Protein: CASSPAFF.

This clonotype occurred once. The chain employs TRBV11-2 and TRBJ2-5; 9 bases are shared with TRBD2. The CDR3 covers 16 residues. The germline V gene has CDR1 SGHAT and CDR2 FQNNGV. J lost 3 bases, V lost 3 bases, and 8 bases had no gene match. The CDR3 DNA reads as TGTGCCAGCAGCTTGGGGGAGCGGGGGGATAAAGAGACCCAGTACTTC. Protein sequence: CASSLGERGDKETQYF.

In its sample, this clonotype was seen a few times. The chain links TRBV2 to TRBJ2-3, with 10 bases fitting TRBD1. With 5 bases clipped from V and 0 bases from J, the junction kept 14 bases outside the gene matches. The CDR3 runs 19 residues. From germline, CDR1 is SNHLY and CDR2 FYNNEI. CDR3: CASSLRWDRGLTSTDTQYF. CDR3 bases: TGTGCCAGCAGTTTGCGTTGGGACAGGGGCCTTACTAGCACAGATACGCAGTATTTT.

The chain recombines TRBV29-1 with TRBJ2-3; possible D gene TRBD2, 7 bases. Germline lookup yields CDR1 SQVTM and CDR2 ANQGSEA. V lost 4 bases, J lost 5 bases, and 16 bases lay in between. This CDR3 has 14 amino acids. The CDR3 DNA follows: TGCAGCGTTGGACACGGGGGGCCGGGAGATACGCAGTATTTT. It is translated as CSVGHGGPGDTQYF.

Details on this clonotype: Mismatch with germline at one junction end may stem from a read error. The rearrangement joins TRBV28 to TRBJ2-7; 8 bases agree with TRBD2. The CDR3 is made up of 14 amino acids. In germline, CDR1 is MDHEN, CDR2 SYDVKM. The CDR3: CACSRSGVPYEQYF. The CDR3 nucleotides are TGTGCCTGCAGTCGTAGCGGGGTTCCCTACGAGCAGTACTTC.

This chain connects TRBV20-1 to TRBJ2-3, with unresolved D. The CDR3 sequence is 10 residues long. Germline values: CDR1 DFQATT, CDR2 SNEGSKA (reference sequence). The germline V and J ends were trimmed by 1 base and 8 bases, with 4 bases remaining between them. CDR3 residues: CSARASTQYF. As DNA, the CDR3 is TGCAGTGCTAGAGCTAGTACGCAGTATTTT.

The chain has TRBV7-9 and TRBJ2-3; D is perhaps TRBD1 or TRBD2 (6 bases each). Germline V gene data show CDR1 as SEHNR and CDR2 as FQNEAQ (reference sequence). The CDR3 is made up of 16 amino acids. V lost 0 bases, J lost 4 bases, and 14 bases lay in between. The CDR3 protein is CASSLALRGAADTQYF. The DNA of the CDR3 is TGTGCCAGCAGCTTAGCGCTGAGGGGGGCGGCAGATACGCAGTATTTT.

V usage is TRBV29-1 and J usage is TRBJ1-2, with a possible D match to TRBD1 (6 bases). V shed 7 bases and J shed 4 bases, with 16 bases lying between them. Germline CDR1 reads SQVTM; CDR2 reads ANQGSEA. The length of the CDR3 is 13 residues. The CDR3 DNA reads as TGCAGCGCCGGTAGGGGGGACGTCTATGGCTACACCTTC. This gives the protein CSAGRGDVYGYTF.